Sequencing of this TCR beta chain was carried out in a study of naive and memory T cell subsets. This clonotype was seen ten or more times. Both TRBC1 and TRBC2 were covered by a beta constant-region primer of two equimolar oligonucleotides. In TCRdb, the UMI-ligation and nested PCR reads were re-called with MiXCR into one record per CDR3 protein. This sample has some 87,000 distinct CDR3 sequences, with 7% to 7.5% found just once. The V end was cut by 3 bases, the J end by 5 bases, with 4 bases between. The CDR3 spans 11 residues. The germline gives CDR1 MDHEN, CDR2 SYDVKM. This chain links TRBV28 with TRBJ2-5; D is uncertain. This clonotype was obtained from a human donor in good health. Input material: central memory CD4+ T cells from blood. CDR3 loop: CASSFGETQYF. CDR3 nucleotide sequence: TGTGCCAGCAGTTTTGGTGAGACCCAGTACTTC.